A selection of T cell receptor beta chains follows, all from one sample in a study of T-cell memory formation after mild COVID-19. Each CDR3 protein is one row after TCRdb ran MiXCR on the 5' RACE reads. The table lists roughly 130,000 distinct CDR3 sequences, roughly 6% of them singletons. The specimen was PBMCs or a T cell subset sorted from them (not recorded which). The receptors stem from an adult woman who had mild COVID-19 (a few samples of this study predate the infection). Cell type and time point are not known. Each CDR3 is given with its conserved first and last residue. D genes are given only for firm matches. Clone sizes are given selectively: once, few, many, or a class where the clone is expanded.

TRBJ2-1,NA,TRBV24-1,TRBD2,TGTGCCACCAGTGACCTTAGCGGGAGGGACTACAATGAGCAGTTCTTC,CATSDLSGRDYNEQFF
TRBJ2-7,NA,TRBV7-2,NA,TGTGCCAGCGTCAGAAGGGGTAGGGCCTACGAGCAGTACTTC,CASVRRGRAYEQYF
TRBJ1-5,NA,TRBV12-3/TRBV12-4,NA,TGTGCCAGCAGTCGGGGTCCTGGACAGCCCCAGCATTTT,CASSRGPGQPQHF
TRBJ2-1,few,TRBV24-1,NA,TGTGCCACCAGTGGGCAGGGGATCAAGTCGGATGAGCAGTTCTTC,CATSGQGIKSDEQFF
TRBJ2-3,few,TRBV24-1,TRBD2,TGTGCCACCGGGACTAGCAGTAGCACAGATACGCAGTATTTT,CATGTSSSTDTQYF
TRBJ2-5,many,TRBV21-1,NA,TGTGCCAGCAGCAAAGAGATAGCGGGAGATTCCGAGACCCAGTACTTC,CASSKEIAGDSETQYF
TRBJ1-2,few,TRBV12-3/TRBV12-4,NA,TGTGCCAGCAGTTCGTTTACAGGGACGCAAGGCTACACCTTC,CASSSFTGTQGYTF
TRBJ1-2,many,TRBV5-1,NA,TGCGCCAGCAGCCCCGTTTACGGGGCGCGTCAAGGCTACACCTTC,CASSPVYGARQGYTF
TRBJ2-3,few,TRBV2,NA,TGTGCCAGCAGTGAAGGTGGCGGAGGGGACACAGATACGCAGTATTTT,CASSEGGGGDTDTQYF
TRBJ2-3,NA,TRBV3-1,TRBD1,TGTGCCAGCAGCCTTCGCACGACAGGGCATACGCAGTATTTT,CASSLRTTGHTQYF
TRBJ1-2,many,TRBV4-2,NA,TGTGCCAGCAGCCAAGAGACGAGCTATGGCTACACCTTC,CASSQETSYGYTF
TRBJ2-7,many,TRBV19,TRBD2,TGTGCCAGTAGCCCGTCGGGACTAGGCTACGAGCAGTACTTC,CASSPSGLGYEQYF
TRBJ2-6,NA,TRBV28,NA,TGTGCCACTAATTCTGGGGCCAACGTCCTGACTTTC,CATNSGANVLTF
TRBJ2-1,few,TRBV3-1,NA,TGTGCCAGCAGTCAGGGAACAAGGTCCTACAATGAGCAGTTCTTC,CASSQGTRSYNEQFF
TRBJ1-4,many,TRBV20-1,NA,TGCAGTGCTAGAGAGGGGGCGGCGGGGCTGTTTTTT,CSAREGAAGLFF
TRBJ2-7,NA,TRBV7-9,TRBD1,TGTGCCAGCAGCTTACGGGACAGCTCCTACGAGCAGTACTTC,CASSLRDSSYEQYF
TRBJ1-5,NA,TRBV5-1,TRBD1,TGCGCCAGCAGCACTGGGACAGGTCTATATCAGCCCCAGCATTTT,CASSTGTGLYQPQHF
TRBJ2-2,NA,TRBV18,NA,TGTGCCAGCCCGCCTCAAGGAGCGAACACCGGGGAGCTGTTTTTT,CASPPQGANTGELFF
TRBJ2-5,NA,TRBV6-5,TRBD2,TGTGCCAGCAGTAGCCCCCGTAGCGGGAGGGAAGAGACCCAGTACTTC,CASSSPRSGREETQYF
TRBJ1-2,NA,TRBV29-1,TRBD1,TGCAGCGCCCACGGGACAGAGACTTATGGCTACACCTTC,CSAHGTETYGYTF
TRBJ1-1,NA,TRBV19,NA,TGTGCCACCCGAGGGGGGGGCACTGAAGCTTTCTTT,CATRGGGTEAFF
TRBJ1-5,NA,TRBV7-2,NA,TGTGCCAGCAGCTTAGGGGTACAGACCAATCAGCCCCAGCATTTT,CASSLGVQTNQPQHF
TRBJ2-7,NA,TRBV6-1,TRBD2,TGTGCCAGCAGTGAAGCAGCGGGAGCCCCCTACGAGCAGTACTTC,CASSEAAGAPYEQYF
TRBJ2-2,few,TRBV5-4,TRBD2,TGTGCCAGCAGCTCCGGGACTAGCCGGCCGGGGGGGGAGCTGTTTTTT,CASSSGTSRPGGELFF
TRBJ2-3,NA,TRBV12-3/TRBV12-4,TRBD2,TGTGCCAGCAGTCCTAGGGCATGGACTAGCGGGAGGTCAGATACGCAGTATTTT,CASSPRAWTSGRSDTQYF
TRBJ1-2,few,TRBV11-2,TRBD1,TGTGCCAGCAGCTCCCGACAGGGTTCCCTCTATGGCTACACCTTC,CASSSRQGSLYGYTF
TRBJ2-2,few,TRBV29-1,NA,TGCAGCGTAGCACAGAACACCGGGGAGCTGTTTTTT,CSVAQNTGELFF
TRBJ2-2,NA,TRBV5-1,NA,TGCGCCAGCAGCTTGCGGGGGCCGGAGACCGGGGAGCTGTTTTTT,CASSLRGPETGELFF
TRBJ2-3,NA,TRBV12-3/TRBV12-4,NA,TGTGCCAGCAGTCCCGGAGGCGGGACGGGGTTCACAGATACGCAGTATTTT,CASSPGGGTGFTDTQYF
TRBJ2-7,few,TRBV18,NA,TGTGCCAGCTCACCAAAGGTAGAGCAGTACTTC,CASSPKVEQYF
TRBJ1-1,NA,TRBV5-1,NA,TGCGCCAGCAGCTCGGACGGATTGAACACTGAAGCTTTCTTT,CASSSDGLNTEAFF
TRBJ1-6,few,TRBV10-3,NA,TGTGCCACAGGAGGGACTTCGGGGTCACCCCTCCACTTT,CATGGTSGSPLHF
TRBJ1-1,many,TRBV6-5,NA,TGTGCCAGCAGTTACGGGGGGCAGAGGAGGAGCACTGAAGCTTTCTTT,CASSYGGQRRSTEAFF
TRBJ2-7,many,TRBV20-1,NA,TGCAGTGCTAGAAGGGTAGCGGCCTCCTACGAGCAGTACTTC,CSARRVAASYEQYF
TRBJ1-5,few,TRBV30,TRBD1,TGTGCCTGGAGCCTTGACAGGGGCAATCAGCCCCAGCATTTT,CAWSLDRGNQPQHF
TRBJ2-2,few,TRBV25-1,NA,TGTGCCAGCAGTGAATATTGGGCTATCGCGAACACCGGGGAGCTGTTTTTT,CASSEYWAIANTGELFF
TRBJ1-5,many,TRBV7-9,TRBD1,TGTGCCAGCAGCTTCGGGACAGTAAATCAGCCCCAGCATTTT,CASSFGTVNQPQHF
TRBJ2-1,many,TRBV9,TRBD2,TGTGCCAGCAGCCGCGCTCCGGGGGGGGGGCCCGGAAATGAGCAGTTCTTC,CASSRAPGGGPGNEQFF
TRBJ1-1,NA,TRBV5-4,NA,TGTGCCAGCAGCAAACCGGGACCGAAGAACACTGAAGCTTTCTTT,CASSKPGPKNTEAFF